The 32 T cell receptor beta chains below were found in one sample sequenced in a study of blood T cell repertoires in COVID-19. Only in-frame clones appear in the TCRdb table, and some are missing; sequencing was by immunoSEQ multiplex PCR. The sample has about 250,000 clones; 80% to 90% are singletons. Sequencing used PBMCs or T cells enriched from blood (not recorded which). All receptors come from a woman in her forties or fifties who had been exposed to COVID-19.

The chain uses TRBV6-5 and TRBJ1-2, with TRBD1 as a possible D gene (6 bases). Germline V gene data show CDR1 as MNHEY and CDR2 as SVGAGI. CDR3 length: 13 amino acids. V lost 4 bases and J lost 4, with 10 bases in between. CDR3 region: CASSFAGAYGYTF. The CDR3, as DNA: TGTGCCAGCAGTTTCGCAGGGGCCTATGGCTACACCTTC.

This chain joins TRBV27 and TRBJ1-6; D possibly corresponds to TRBD1 (6 bases). CDR1 and CDR2 (germline): MNHEY, SMNVEV (reference sequence). CDR3 length: 14 amino acids. Deletions cut 3 bases from V and 9 bases from J, with 12 bases between. The CDR3 is CASSLGTFTSPLHF. The CDR3, as DNA: TGTGCCAGCAGTTTGGGGACATTTACTTCACCCCTCCACTTT.

The genes are TRBV7-9 and TRBJ1-1; 8 bases match TRBD1. Unmatched junction bases numbered 7, after V lost 2 bases and J lost 5 bases. CDR3 length: 15 amino acids. CDR1 is SEHNR and CDR2 is FQNEAQ in the germline V gene (reference sequence). The CDR3 DNA reads TGTGCCAGCAGCTTACCCCTAACAGGGGGTACTGAAGCTTTCTTT. Residues: CASSLPLTGGTEAFF.

The rearrangement joins TRBV3-1 (or the pseudogene TRBV3-2) to TRBJ1-2, with TRBD1 matching 7 bases. Germline V gene data show CDR1 as LGHDT and CDR2 as YNNKEL (reference sequence). The CDR3 is 14 amino acids. Germline trimming cut 4 bases from V and 8 bases from J; bases unmatched to any gene: 10. In DNA, the CDR3 is TGTGCCAGCAGCCGGAACGAGGGGGCTTGGGGCTACACCTTC. Amino acids: CASSRNEGAWGYTF.

This chain links TRBV5-1 with TRBJ1-4, with D possibly matching TRBD1 (6 bases). The CDR3 consists of 14 residues. Per the germline V gene, CDR1 is SGHRS and CDR2 is YFSETQ. V was shortened by 0 bases and J by 13 bases, with 16 bases between the two germline ends. The CDR3 bases are TGCGCCAGCAGCTTGGCGGCAGGGGACCCCCTACTGTTTTTT. It is translated as CASSLAAGDPLLFF.

The genes are TRBV9 and TRBJ2-5; 10 nucleotides align to TRBD2. V shed 5 bases and J 5 bases; nucleotides not matched to a gene: 9. This CDR3 is built from 15 residues. CDR1 and CDR2 (germline): SGDLS, YYNGEE. The DNA for the CDR3 is TGTGCCAGCAGTCTTACGGGACTAGCGTCGGAGACCCAGTACTTC. Protein: CASSLTGLASETQYF.

The chain couples TRBV19 to TRBJ2-1; the match to TRBD2 covers 12 bases. V lost 3 bases, J lost 8 bases, and 5 bases stayed unmatched. Per the germline V gene, CDR1 is LNHDA and CDR2 is SQIVND (reference sequence). The CDR3 loop spans 15 amino acids. Here the CDR3 DNA reads TGTGCCAGTAGTATTGTACTAGCGGGGGGCGATGAGCAGTTCTTC. It translates to CASSIVLAGGDEQFF.

This clone was observed a single time. This chain links TRBV10-3 with TRBJ1-1; TRBD1 aligns across 8 bases. The CDR3 spans 12 residues. V lost 4 bases, J lost 10 bases, and 5 bases stayed unmatched. From germline, CDR1 is ENHRY and CDR2 SYGVKD. The CDR3 loop reads CAISATGASAFF. The CDR3 DNA follows: TGTGCCATCAGTGCGACAGGGGCGTCAGCTTTCTTT.

The gene calls are TRBV5-1 and TRBJ2-7, with D unclear. Germline CDR1 SGHRS, CDR2 YFSETQ. The CDR3 length is 13 residues. The germline V and J ends were trimmed by 2 bases and 5 bases, with 11 bases remaining between them. CDR3 in DNA: TGCGCCAGCAGCTTCGGTTTGTTGGACGAGCAGTACTTC. The encoded protein is CASSFGLLDEQYF.

This sequence joins TRBV6-1 and TRBJ2-3, with D unresolved. The CDR3 length is 13 residues. Per germline, CDR1 MNHNS and CDR2 SASEGT. V lost 3 bases and J lost 6, with 10 bases in between. This CDR3 is CASSEADGDTQYF. The CDR3 region has the DNA TGTGCCAGCAGTGAGGCAGACGGGGATACGCAGTATTTT.

The rearrangement links TRBV9 to TRBJ1-2; 10 nucleotides match TRBD1. The J segment lost 6 bases and the V segment lost 0 bases, leaving 8 bases of the junction unmatched. CDR1 and CDR2 from the germline V gene are SGDLS and YYNGEE. The CDR3 runs 16 residues. The CDR3 coding sequence is TGTGCCAGCAGCGTAGGGCCGGGACAGGGGAACGATGGCTACACCTTC. Translation: CASSVGPGQGNDGYTF.

The V gene is TRBV6-2 or TRBV6-3, the J gene TRBJ1-2; no definite D call. The length of the CDR3 is 11 residues. Trimming took off 1 base at V and 8 bases at J, with 5 bases between the two ends. Germline assignment: CDR1 MNHEY and CDR2 SVGEGT. The CDR3 bases are TGTGCCAGCAGTTACTATATGGGCTACACCTTC. Amino acids: CASSYYMGYTF.

This clone has only one observation. This chain links TRBV19 with TRBJ1-1, with D possibly being TRBD1 (6 bases). The CDR3 length is 14 residues. The germline CDR1 and CDR2 sequences are LNHDA and SQIVND (reference sequence). V was clipped by 3 bases and J by 5 bases, with 13 bases between them. The CDR3 DNA is TGTGCCAGTAGTATCCGGGGGGCGCAAACTGAAGCTTTCTTT. Its protein is CASSIRGAQTEAFF.

The genes are TRBV15 and TRBJ2-5, with 9 bases aligning to TRBD2. With 0 bases clipped from V and 2 bases from J, the junction kept 1 base outside the gene matches. The CDR3 covers 15 residues. Germline V gene data show CDR1 as LNHNV and CDR2 as YYDKDF (reference sequence). CDR3 nucleotides: TGTGCCACCAGCAGAGATAGCGGGGGTCAAGAGACCCAGTACTTC. Protein: CATSRDSGGQETQYF.

This sequence joins TRBV5-1 and TRBJ2-6, with 7 nucleotides matching TRBD1. The length of the CDR3 is 16 residues. V trimming: 4 bases; J trimming: 3 bases; junction bases outside the gene matches: 7. Germline loops: CDR1 SGHRS, CDR2 YFSETQ. In DNA form, the CDR3 reads TGCGCCAGCAGCCTGACAGGGTTTGGTGGGGCCAACGTCCTGACTTTC. It specifies CASSLTGFGGANVLTF.

This chain connects TRBV6-1 to TRBJ1-2, with D unclear. Germline assignment: CDR1 MNHNS and CDR2 SASEGT. There are 15 residues in the CDR3. The V and J ends lost 1 base and 2 bases respectively, with 11 bases between them. The CDR3 loop is CASSEVESRNYGYTF. As DNA, the CDR3 is TGTGCCAGCAGTGAAGTAGAAAGCAGGAACTATGGCTACACCTTC.

V usage is TRBV5-1 and J usage is TRBJ1-1, with TRBD1 identical over 7 bases. This CDR3 is built from 16 residues. CDR1 and CDR2 from the germline V gene are SGHRS and YFSETQ. The ends lost 0 bases at V and 1 base at J; junction bases unmatched: 6. In DNA form, the CDR3 reads TGCGCCAGCAGCTTGGTATTGGGGACAGCGAACACTGAAGCTTTCTTT. This gives the protein CASSLVLGTANTEAFF.

This chain links TRBV7-9 with TRBJ2-5, with D possibly TRBD1 on 5 matching bases. This CDR3 spans 16 amino acids. Germline values: CDR1 SEHNR, CDR2 FQNEAQ (reference sequence). The V gene lost 3 bases and the J gene lost 0 bases, with 14 bases spanning the gap. For the CDR3, the DNA is TGTGCCAGCAGCTTTTCCCGGACACTGTACCAAGAGACCCAGTACTTC. Amino acid sequence: CASSFSRTLYQETQYF.

The V gene is TRBV18, the J gene TRBJ1-1, with 8 nucleotides matching TRBD1. Germline V gives CDR1 KGHSH, CDR2 LQKENI. CDR3 length equals 15 residues. The J segment lost 1 base and the V segment lost 3 bases, leaving 4 bases of the junction unmatched. CDR3 DNA sequence: TGTGCCAGCTCACCGCCGACAGGGGCGAACACTGAAGCTTTCTTT. Residues: CASSPPTGANTEAFF.

This clone has a single count. The gene calls are TRBV28 and TRBJ1-3, with D maybe TRBD1 (5 bases). CDR1 and CDR2 (germline): MDHEN, SYDVKM. CDR3 length: 15 residues. Trimming stripped 3 bases from V and 9 bases from J, with 18 bases between. Here the CDR3 DNA reads TGTGCCAGCAGTTTTAGGGGAGGAGGTCTAAGCACCATATATTTT. The encoded protein is CASSFRGGGLSTIYF.

The V gene is TRBV6-5, the J gene TRBJ1-3; unclear D gene. The CDR3 runs to 13 residues. Germline lookup yields CDR1 MNHEY and CDR2 SVGAGI. Trimming took 8 bases from V and 1 from J, leaving 9 bases between them. CDR3 sequence reads: CASRVGSGNTIYF. For the CDR3, the DNA is TGTGCCAGCCGGGTGGGTTCTGGAAACACCATATATTTT.

The gene calls are TRBV3-1 (or the pseudogene TRBV3-2) and TRBJ2-3; 11 bases are a match to TRBD2. Germline CDR1 reads LGHDT; CDR2 reads YNNKEL (reference sequence). This CDR3 is built from 15 residues. With V trimmed by 4 bases and J by 6 bases, 6 bases remained unmatched. CDR3: CASSLLSGGGDTQYF. The CDR3 region has the DNA TGTGCCAGCAGCCTCCTTAGCGGGGGGGGCGATACGCAGTATTTT.

This CDR3 reads CASSSHAGNTGELFF. CDR3 in DNA: TGTGCCAGCAGCTCCCACGCGGGGAACACCGGGGAGCTGTTTTTT. The chain employs TRBV5-5 and TRBJ2-2, with D maybe TRBD2 (5 bases). V was pared by 3 bases and J by 1 base, with 10 bases between. In germline, CDR1 is SGHKS, CDR2 YYEKEE (reference sequence). This CDR3 contains 15 residues.

In DNA, the CDR3 is TGTGCCAGTAGTCCTGGGACTAGCGGGAGCACAGATACGCAGTATTTT. Amino acid sequence: CASSPGTSGSTDTQYF. V usage is TRBV19 and J usage is TRBJ2-3; 12 bases map to TRBD2. This CDR3 contains 16 residues. Per the germline V gene, CDR1 is LNHDA and CDR2 is SQIVND (reference sequence). Trimming removed 5 bases from V and 0 bases from J; junction bases left unmatched: 3.

The DNA of the CDR3 is TGTGCCAGCAGCCCCATAGGACAGGGACAGAACACTGAAGCTTTCTTT. Translating gives CASSPIGQGQNTEAFF. The chain is built from TRBV7-9 and TRBJ1-1, with TRBD1 identical over 8 bases. Trimming removed 5 bases from V and 1 base from J; junction bases left unmatched: 9. Germline CDR1 is SEHNR and CDR2 is FQNEAQ (reference sequence). The CDR3 has 16 residues.

This chain uses TRBV13 with TRBJ2-7; D may be TRBD1 (6 bases). V was clipped by 4 bases and J by 2 bases, with 12 bases between them. The CDR3 covers 14 residues. Germline-derived CDR1 and CDR2 are PRHDT and FYEKMQ (reference sequence). The CDR3 loop is CASSSRGVPYEQYF. For the CDR3, the DNA is TGTGCCAGCAGCTCCAGGGGTGTCCCCTACGAGCAGTACTTC.

Only one count was recorded for this clone. V usage is TRBV7-2 and J usage is TRBJ2-2; D may be TRBD2 (6 bases). The length of the CDR3 is 18 residues. From germline, CDR1 is SGHTA and CDR2 FQGNSA. V was trimmed by 4 bases and J by 4 bases, leaving 22 bases between them. The CDR3 coding sequence is TGTGCCAGCAGCTCTAGGGGCGGGGCCCTCGATGGCACCGGGGAGCTGTTTTTT. This encodes CASSSRGGALDGTGELFF.

This chain uses TRBV19 with TRBJ2-2; 10 nucleotides line up with TRBD2. Germline CDR1 LNHDA, CDR2 SQIVND (reference sequence). The CDR3 totals 15 residues. V shed 9 bases and J 5 bases; nucleotides not matched to a gene: 9. CDR3 in DNA: TGTGCCAGCCGGTCTAGCGGGGGACCTACCGGGGAGCTGTTTTTT. It specifies CASRSSGGPTGELFF.

Details on this clone: This specimen includes other DNA sequences encoding the same CDR3. The V gene is TRBV5-1, the J gene TRBJ1-1; D gene uncertain. The CDR3 length is 14 residues. The V gene's germline CDR1 is SGHRS and CDR2 YFSETQ. Trimming stripped 1 base from V and 1 base from J, with 8 bases between. CDR3: CASSLSGKNTEAFF. The CDR3 region has the DNA TGCGCCAGCAGCTTGAGCGGGAAGAACACTGAAGCTTTCTTT.

This chain joins TRBV5-6 and TRBJ1-2; no firm D call. This CDR3 comprises 15 residues. CDR1 SGHDT and CDR2 YYEEEE come from the germline V gene. Trimming pared 4 bases from V and 1 base from J, leaving 14 bases between. The CDR3 coding sequence is TGTGCCAGCAGCCCCGAGCACTTTGATAACTATGGCTACACCTTC. Protein product: CASSPEHFDNYGYTF.

The J gene is TRBJ1-6, the V gene TRBV6-5; no firm D call. Germline V gives CDR1 MNHEY, CDR2 SVGAGI. This CDR3 comprises 13 residues. V was clipped by 6 bases and J by 7 bases, with 10 bases between them. CDR3 sequence reads: CASRELSNSPLHF. In DNA, the CDR3 is TGTGCCAGCAGGGAGCTTTCAAATTCACCCCTCCACTTT.

This chain uses TRBV24-1 with TRBJ2-3, with TRBD2 matching over 8 bases. The CDR3 totals 16 residues. Trimming at V came to 0 bases and at J to 4 bases, leaving 5 bases not matched to a gene. The germline V gene encodes CDR1 KGHDR and CDR2 SFDVKD. The CDR3 loop reads CATSDLGRGVSDTQYF. CDR3 nucleotide sequence: TGTGCCACCAGTGATTTGGGGCGGGGGGTATCAGATACGCAGTATTTT.